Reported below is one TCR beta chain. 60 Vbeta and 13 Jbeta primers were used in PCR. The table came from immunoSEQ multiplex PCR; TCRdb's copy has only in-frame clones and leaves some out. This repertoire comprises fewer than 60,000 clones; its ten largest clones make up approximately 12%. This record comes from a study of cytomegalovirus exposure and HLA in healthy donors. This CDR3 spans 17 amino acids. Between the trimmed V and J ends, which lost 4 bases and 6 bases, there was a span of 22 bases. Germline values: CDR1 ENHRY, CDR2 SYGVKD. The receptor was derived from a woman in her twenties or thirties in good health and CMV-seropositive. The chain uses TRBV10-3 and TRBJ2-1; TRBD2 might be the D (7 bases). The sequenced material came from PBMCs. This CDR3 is CAISVLGGGALGNEQFF. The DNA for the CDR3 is TGTGCCATCAGTGTATTAGGAGGGGGGGCGCTTGGCAATGAGCAGTTCTTC.